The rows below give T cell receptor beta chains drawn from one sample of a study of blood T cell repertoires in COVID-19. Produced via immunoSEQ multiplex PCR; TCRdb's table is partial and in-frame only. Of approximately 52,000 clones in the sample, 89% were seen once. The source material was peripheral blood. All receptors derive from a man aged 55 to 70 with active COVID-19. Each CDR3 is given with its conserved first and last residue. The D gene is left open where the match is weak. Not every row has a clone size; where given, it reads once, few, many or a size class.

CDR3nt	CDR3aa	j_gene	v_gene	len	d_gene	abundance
TGTGCCAGCAGCCGGAAAGCAGGGAATGAAAAACTGTTTTTT	CASSRKAGNEKLFF	TRBJ1-4	TRBV7-9	14	.	.
TGTGCCAGTACCGGGACAGTGGAAGCTAATTCACCCCTCCACTTT	CASTGTVEANSPLHF	TRBJ1-6	TRBV28	15	TRBD1	.
TGCGCCAGCAGCCAAGCGCCCAGGAGGAATGAAAAACTGTTTTTT	CASSQAPRRNEKLFF	TRBJ1-4	TRBV4-1	15	.	.
TGTGCCAGCTCACCACCGGTCGGAAGCGGTTCCTACAATGAGCAGTTCTTC	CASSPPVGSGSYNEQFF	TRBJ2-1	TRBV18	17	.	once
TGTGCCAGCAGCGTAGGAGGGAGCACAGATACGCAGTATTTT	CASSVGGSTDTQYF	TRBJ2-3	TRBV9	14	.	.
TGTGCCTGGAGTGCAAAGACCCGACAGCGGGAGGGATACGAGCAGTACTTC	CAWSAKTRQREGYEQYF	TRBJ2-7	TRBV30	17	TRBD2	once
TGCAGCGTTGTTGTAGCTACCGCGAACACCGGGGAGCTGTTTTTT	CSVVVATANTGELFF	TRBJ2-2	TRBV29-1	15	.	.
TGTGCCAGCAGCTTAGGCCTAGCGGGGTACTACGAGCAGTACTTC	CASSLGLAGYYEQYF	TRBJ2-7	TRBV11-1	15	TRBD2	once
TGTGCCAGCAGTTTGCGGGGACTAGCGGGGCCAAGCATATTCCAAGAGACCCAGTACTTC	CASSLRGLAGPSIFQETQYF	TRBJ2-5	TRBV28	20	TRBD2	.
TGTGCCAGCAGATTAGCCCGGACAGATGCTAACTATGGCTACACCTTC	CASRLARTDANYGYTF	TRBJ1-2	TRBV28	16	.	.
TGCGCCAGCAGCCAAGATTATGGGGCTAGCGGGAGACCAGATACGCAGTATTTT	CASSQDYGASGRPDTQYF	TRBJ2-3	TRBV4-3	18	TRBD2	.
TGTGCCTGGAGTGGCTTGACAGCTGGAAACACCATATATTTT	CAWSGLTAGNTIYF	TRBJ1-3	TRBV30	14	.	.
TGTGCCAGCAGCCCCAACGGACTAGCGGGAGGGGGGGCCCAGTACTTC	CASSPNGLAGGGAQYF	TRBJ2-5	TRBV7-3	16	TRBD2	.
TGTGCCATCAGTGAGTTGGGGGCGAGGAATCAGCCCCAGCATTTT	CAISELGARNQPQHF	TRBJ1-5	TRBV10-3	15	.	.
TGTGCCAGCAGTTACGGGCAGGGGCTGGATGAGCAGTTCTTC	CASSYGQGLDEQFF	TRBJ2-1	TRBV6-2/TRBV6-3	14	.	.
TGTGCCAGCAGCCAAGAGGGTACGGGCTCTGGAAACACCATATATTTT	CASSQEGTGSGNTIYF	TRBJ1-3	TRBV4-2	16	.	.
TGTGCCAGCAGTAATTCGGGAGGCACAGATACGCAGTATTTT	CASSNSGGTDTQYF	TRBJ2-3	TRBV28	14	.	.
TGTGCCAGCAGGATTACAGGGGGGCACGAGCAGTACTTC	CASRITGGHEQYF	TRBJ2-7	TRBV6-5	13	TRBD1	.
TGCGCCAGCAGCTTTGGACAGGGGTACTATGGCTACACCTTC	CASSFGQGYYGYTF	TRBJ1-2	TRBV5-1	14	TRBD1	.
TGCGCCAGCAGTCCTACAGCGGGCACCGGGGAGCTGTTTTTT	CASSPTAGTGELFF	TRBJ2-2	TRBV10-2	14	.	.
TGTGCCAGCAGCTTAGGACAGGGGGAGACCCAGTACTTC	CASSLGQGETQYF	TRBJ2-5	TRBV11-2	13	TRBD1	.
TGTGCCAGCAGTCCTGGGACAGGGGGCCGCCACGAGCAGTACTTC	CASSPGTGGRHEQYF	TRBJ2-7	TRBV28	15	TRBD1	.
TGCGCCAGCACTGGCCCTTCTGAAGCTTTCTTT	CASTGPSEAFF	TRBJ1-1	TRBV5-1	11	.	.
TGCAGTGCTAGTATGGGACAAACTGGCCCCTCGCCCCAGCATTTT	CSASMGQTGPSPQHF	TRBJ1-5	TRBV20-1	15	.	.
TGTGCCAGCAGTTTCGGGACTATCGGCTCTGGAAACACCATATATTTT	CASSFGTIGSGNTIYF	TRBJ1-3	TRBV28	16	.	.
TGTGCCAGCAGTGATACAGGGGACTATGGCTACACCTTC	CASSDTGDYGYTF	TRBJ1-2	TRBV6-2/TRBV6-3	13	TRBD1	.
TGTGCCAGCAGTTCCGCCGGGACATTAAAAAACATTCAGTACTTC	CASSSAGTLKNIQYF	TRBJ2-4	TRBV28	15	.	.
TGTGCCAGCAGTCCGCGGACAGAGAGGAACACTGAAGCTTTCTTT	CASSPRTERNTEAFF	TRBJ1-1	TRBV28	15	.	.
TGTGCCAGCAGCTTGGCCCTAGGTATGGCGGTTGCCGGGGAGCTGTTTTTT	CASSLALGMAVAGELFF	TRBJ2-2	TRBV5-5	17	.	.
TGTGCCAGCAGCCATCAGCGGGCCCGGGAGCAGTTCTTC	CASSHQRAREQFF	TRBJ2-1	TRBV7-8	13	.	few
TGTGCCAGCAGCTTAAGTGGGACAGGCTCCTACAATGAGCAGTTCTTC	CASSLSGTGSYNEQFF	TRBJ2-1	TRBV7-2	16	TRBD1	few
TGTGCCAGCAGCCAAACTAGCGGATACGAGCAGTACTTC	CASSQTSGYEQYF	TRBJ2-7	TRBV3-1/TRBV3-2	13	TRBD2	once
TGTGCCAGCAGTTTAAATGCAGGCGCCAGGGGGAGCGGAGAGACCCAGTACTTC	CASSLNAGARGSGETQYF	TRBJ2-5	TRBV28	18	TRBD1	.
TGTGCCAGCAGCGTAGACCCGCAAGGTAGCGGGAAGGGGAATGAGCAGTTCTTC	CASSVDPQGSGKGNEQFF	TRBJ2-1	TRBV9	18	TRBD2	.
TGTGCCAGCAGTTACTTGGGACTAGCGGGTGGCGATGAGCAGTTCTTC	CASSYLGLAGGDEQFF	TRBJ2-1	TRBV6-2/TRBV6-3	16	TRBD2	.
TGCGCCAGCAGCAAAGGATCAGGAGAGACCCAGTACTTC	CASSKGSGETQYF	TRBJ2-5	TRBV5-1	13	.	.
TGTGCCAGCAGCGCACAAGTATACGAGCAGTACTTC	CASSAQVYEQYF	TRBJ2-7	TRBV7-9	12	.	.
TGTGCCAGCAGCTTAACAATGCCACTGCCTGGGGCCAACGTCCTGACTTTC	CASSLTMPLPGANVLTF	TRBJ2-6	TRBV7-3	17	.	.
TGTGCCAGCAGTGGGCTAGCGGATACGCAGTATTTT	CASSGLADTQYF	TRBJ2-3	TRBV7-8	12	.	.
TGCGCCAGCAGCCAAGACACAGGAAGAACCGGTGAGCAGTTCTTC	CASSQDTGRTGEQFF	TRBJ2-1	TRBV4-3	15	.	.
TGCAGCGCGCGCGACAGGGGGCGTTTTAACGAGCAGTACTTC	CSARDRGRFNEQYF	TRBJ2-7	TRBV29-1	14	TRBD1	.
TGTGCCGACCAGGGGGTCTTTTGGTCCTACGAGCAGTACTTC	CADQGVFWSYEQYF	TRBJ2-7	TRBV5-4	14	TRBD1	few
TGCGCCAGCAGTGAGAGGCCTAGCTACGAGCAGTACTTC	CASSERPSYEQYF	TRBJ2-7	TRBV10-1	13	.	.
TGTGCCAGCAGCGTAGGAATAGTCGGTGCTGGTGAGCAGTTCTTC	CASSVGIVGAGEQFF	TRBJ2-1	TRBV9	15	.	.
TGTGCCAGCAGTTACGGGCTCACCATATATTTT	CASSYGLTIYF	TRBJ1-3	TRBV6-5	11	.	.
TGTGCCAGCAGTTATGGGACAGCAAATGAGCAGTTCTTC	CASSYGTANEQFF	TRBJ2-1	TRBV28	13	TRBD1	.
TGTGCCAGCAGCGACATCTATAATTCACCCCTCCACTTT	CASSDIYNSPLHF	TRBJ1-6	TRBV6-5	13	.	.
TGTGCCAGCAGCCAAGAACTCGGGAGGGGGGAGACCCAGTACTTC	CASSQELGRGETQYF	TRBJ2-5	TRBV4-2	15	TRBD2	.
TGTGCCAGCAGCAAGGGGACTAGCGGGAGGTACTACAATGAGCAGTTCTTC	CASSKGTSGRYYNEQFF	TRBJ2-1	TRBV6-2/TRBV6-3	17	TRBD2	once
TGCGCCAGCAGCTTGGGAGGGCCGGTAAACGAGCAGTACTTC	CASSLGGPVNEQYF	TRBJ2-7	TRBV5-1	14	.	.
TGTGCCAGCAGCACCTTCACAGGGGGCTGGTATGGCTACACCTTC	CASSTFTGGWYGYTF	TRBJ1-2	TRBV5-4	15	TRBD1	.
TGTGCCAGTAGTAAGGACCCACCTAGCGGGAGTTATACCGGGGAGCTGTTTTTT	CASSKDPPSGSYTGELFF	TRBJ2-2	TRBV19	18	TRBD2	.
TGCAGCGCCCGGGGGGCCGGGAGGACTGAAGCTTTCTTT	CSARGAGRTEAFF	TRBJ1-1	TRBV29-1	13	.	.
TGTGCCAGCAGCCCCGGACAGGGGTCTTCACCCCTCCACTTT	CASSPGQGSSPLHF	TRBJ1-6	TRBV9	14	TRBD1	once